The rows below give T cell receptor beta chains drawn from one sample of a study of cytomegalovirus exposure and HLA in healthy donors. Assay: immunoSEQ multiplex PCR; the TCRdb copy retains only in-frame clones and omits some. The table includes about 160,000 clones, 79% detected once. The sequenced sample was PBMCs. The receptors were gathered from a man aged 50 to 60 in good health and CMV-seropositive. Both conserved end residues are part of each CDR3. The D gene is left open where the match is weak. The size entry is marked missing in some rows and otherwise reads once, few, many or a size class.

V gene	clone size	J gene	D gene	CDR3 protein	CDR3 DNA
TRBV7-9	NA	TRBJ2-7	TRBD2	CASSSGTSGRWVGEQYF	TGTGCCAGCAGCTCCGGGACTAGCGGGAGATGGGTTGGCGAGCAGTACTTC
TRBV10-3	NA	TRBJ2-7	NA	CAISVTGYEQYF	TGTGCCATCAGTGTAACAGGTTACGAGCAGTACTTC
TRBV29-1	NA	TRBJ1-2	NA	CSAKGGLHYGYTF	TGCAGCGCAAAAGGGGGTCTCCACTATGGCTACACCTTC
TRBV29-1	NA	TRBJ1-2	NA	CSGGRGRDYGYTF	TGCAGCGGCGGCAGGGGCCGTGACTATGGCTACACCTTC
TRBV5-1	once	TRBJ2-1	NA	CASSPPEGSYNEQFF	TGCGCCAGCAGTCCTCCTGAGGGCTCCTACAATGAGCAGTTCTTC
TRBV4-2	NA	TRBJ2-2	TRBD2	CASSQFSGGRGPGELFF	TGTGCCAGCAGCCAATTTTCCGGCGGGAGGGGTCCCGGGGAGCTGTTTTTT
TRBV29-1	NA	TRBJ1-2	TRBD1	CSVTDREGPYGYTF	TGCAGCGTAACGGACAGGGAGGGCCCCTATGGCTACACCTTC
TRBV21-1	few	TRBJ2-3	NA	CASSNPRQGISTDTQYF	TGTGCCAGCAGCAACCCCCGACAGGGGATTAGCACAGATACGCAGTATTTT
TRBV6-1	few	TRBJ2-7	TRBD2	CASGLVRDEQYF	TGTGCCAGCGGACTAGTCAGGGACGAGCAGTACTTC
TRBV11-2	NA	TRBJ2-3	NA	CASSLTGNPSTDTQYF	TGTGCCAGCAGTCTAACAGGAAACCCTTCCACAGATACGCAGTATTTT
TRBV18	NA	TRBJ2-7	NA	CASSPPGGAGTPYF	TGTGCCAGCTCACCACCGGGTGGGGCAGGAACACCGTACTTC
TRBV29-1	few	TRBJ2-3	TRBD1	CSSRQGYGTDTQYF	TGCAGCTCAAGACAGGGGTACGGCACAGATACGCAGTATTTT
TRBV5-4	NA	TRBJ1-4	TRBD1	CASSLVGTGENEKLFF	TGTGCCAGCAGCTTGGTGGGGACAGGGGAGAATGAAAAACTGTTTTTT
TRBV9	NA	TRBJ2-2	NA	CASSVGLAGTGELFF	TGTGCCAGCAGCGTAGGGCTAGCCGGAACCGGGGAGCTGTTTTTT
TRBV19	NA	TRBJ2-2	NA	CASSTRFGTGELFF	TGTGCCAGTAGTACTAGATTCGGCACCGGGGAGCTGTTTTTT
TRBV28	NA	TRBJ2-7	NA	CASSLAGDRHEQYF	TGTGCCAGCAGTTTAGCAGGGGATCGCCACGAGCAGTACTTC
TRBV27	NA	TRBJ1-3	TRBD1	CASSSPRGTGGVRRPGGNTIYF	TGTGCCAGCAGTTCCCCGAGGGGCACAGGGGGCGTACGAAGGCCCGGGGGAAACACCATATATTTT
TRBV10-2	NA	TRBJ2-7	TRBD2	CASSPSGRAREQYF	TGCGCCAGCAGCCCTAGCGGGAGGGCCCGCGAGCAGTACTTC
TRBV11-1	NA	TRBJ2-7	TRBD2	CASSPSAGDSYEQYF	TGTGCCAGCAGCCCCTCGGCGGGAGACTCCTACGAGCAGTACTTC
TRBV5-1	NA	TRBJ1-1	NA	CASSLGRAGTEAFF	TGCGCCAGCAGCCTGGGCAGGGCAGGCACTGAAGCTTTCTTT
TRBV5-1	NA	TRBJ2-1	TRBD2	CASSGTSGRGEQFF	TGCGCCAGCAGCGGGACTAGCGGGAGAGGTGAGCAGTTCTTC
TRBV28	once	TRBJ1-2	NA	CASSLLGLYGYTF	TGTGCCAGCAGTTTATTGGGCTTGTATGGCTACACCTTC
TRBV7-3	NA	TRBJ2-1	NA	CASSLTPREYNEQFF	TGTGCCAGCAGCTTAACCCCTCGGGAATACAATGAGCAGTTCTTC
TRBV29-1	NA	TRBJ2-7	TRBD2	CSVRGLAYEQYF	TGCAGCGTCCGTGGACTAGCCTACGAGCAGTACTTC
TRBV10-3	NA	TRBJ2-5	NA	CAISVGREETQYF	TGTGCCATCAGTGTGGGCAGAGAAGAGACCCAGTACTTC
TRBV30	NA	TRBJ1-5	NA	CAWGGRFGQPQHF	TGTGCCTGGGGCGGGAGGTTTGGTCAGCCCCAGCATTTT
TRBV6-1	NA	TRBJ1-2	NA	CASSEDQGIGYGYTF	TGTGCCAGCAGTGAAGATCAGGGGATCGGGTATGGCTACACCTTC
TRBV5-1	NA	TRBJ1-1	TRBD1	CASSFGAGGIEAFF	TGCGCCAGCAGCTTCGGGGCAGGGGGCATTGAAGCTTTCTTT
TRBV1	NA	TRBJ2-3	NA	CTSSQHRIKADTQYF	TGCACCAGCAGCCAACACAGGATAAAAGCAGATACGCAGTATTTT
TRBV10-3	NA	TRBJ1-6	TRBD1	CAISRTGGNSPLHF	TGTGCCATCAGTCGGACAGGGGGGAATTCACCCCTCCACTTT
TRBV7-8	NA	TRBJ2-5	TRBD2	CASRGSGRARETQYF	TGTGCCTCCCGGGGTAGCGGGAGGGCCCGGGAGACCCAGTACTTC
TRBV2	NA	TRBJ2-7	TRBD1	CASSRDRDYEQYF	TGTGCCAGCAGCAGGGACAGAGATTACGAGCAGTACTTC
TRBV5-4	few	TRBJ2-3	NA	CASSSEGLYTDTQYF	TGTGCCAGCAGCTCGGAGGGGCTGTACACAGATACGCAGTATTTT
TRBV11-3	NA	TRBJ2-7	NA	CASSYGQGDEQYF	TGTGCCAGCAGCTACGGGCAGGGCGACGAGCAGTACTTC
TRBV28	few	TRBJ2-7	TRBD2	CASIHRRTSGSNGYEQYF	TGTGCCAGCATCCACCGAAGGACTAGCGGGAGTAACGGCTACGAGCAGTACTTC
TRBV2	few	TRBJ1-2	NA	CASSSDGNYGYTF	TGTGCCAGCAGCTCCGACGGGAACTATGGCTACACCTTC
TRBV9	NA	TRBJ2-1	TRBD2	CASSVLSGGGEQFF	TGTGCCAGCAGCGTACTATCGGGGGGGGGTGAGCAGTTCTTC
TRBV2	once	TRBJ2-3	NA	CASSEEGGGTDTQYF	TGTGCCAGCAGTGAAGAGGGTGGGGGGACAGATACGCAGTATTTT
TRBV7-8	few	TRBJ2-7	NA	CASSLGADYEQYF	TGTGCCAGCAGCTTAGGCGCGGACTACGAGCAGTACTTC
TRBV19	NA	TRBJ1-6	TRBD1	CASSITGTGSSPLHF	TGTGCCAGTAGTATTACGGGGACAGGGTCCTCACCCCTCCACTTT
TRBV30	NA	TRBJ1-3	NA	CAWSPGLTGNTIYF	TGTGCCTGGTCGCCGGGACTAACTGGAAACACCATATATTTT
TRBV6-1	NA	TRBJ2-1	NA	CASSVRLAGENEQFF	TGTGCCAGCAGTGTCCGACTAGCAGGGGAGAATGAGCAGTTCTTC
TRBV11-1	NA	TRBJ2-1	NA	CASSLEGGWGTQFF	TGTGCCAGCAGCTTAGAGGGGGGGTGGGGTACGCAGTTCTTC
TRBV18	NA	TRBJ2-3	NA	CASSPGEADTQYF	TGTGCCAGCTCACCGGGGGAGGCAGATACGCAGTATTTT
TRBV7-8	few	TRBJ1-3	TRBD1	CASSSTGYSGNTIYF	TGTGCCAGCAGCTCGACAGGGTACTCTGGAAACACCATATATTTT
TRBV7-8	few	TRBJ2-3	NA	CASSLAGDSTDTQYF	TGTGCCAGCAGCTTAGCGGGAGATAGCACAGATACGCAGTATTTT
TRBV30	NA	TRBJ1-5	NA	CAWSADSNQPQHF	TGTGCCTGGAGTGCAGATAGCAATCAGCCCCAGCATTTT
TRBV7-9	NA	TRBJ1-1	TRBD1	CASSLWDRDTEAFF	TGTGCCAGCAGCTTATGGGACAGGGACACTGAAGCTTTCTTT
TRBV25-1	NA	TRBJ2-7	TRBD2	CASSKLAGAGEQYF	TGTGCCAGCAGCAAACTAGCGGGAGCTGGCGAGCAGTACTTC
TRBV5-1	NA	TRBJ1-1	TRBD1	CASSPGQGRTEAFF	TGCGCCAGCAGCCCAGGACAGGGACGGACTGAAGCTTTCTTT